This entry lists 28 T cell receptor beta chains sequenced from one sample in a study of cytomegalovirus exposure and HLA in healthy donors. The PCR had 60 Vbeta and 13 Jbeta primers. TCRdb's table, derived via immunoSEQ multiplex PCR, lists solely in-frame clones and lacks some. The sample holds approximately 280,000 clones, roughly 90% seen once. Sequences were obtained from PBMCs. Receptor source: a woman between 18 and 29 years old in good health and CMV-seronegative.

The genes are TRBV6-5 and TRBJ1-2, with 7 positions matching TRBD1. The germline CDR1 and CDR2 sequences are MNHEY and SVGAGI. V was clipped by 6 bases and J by 0 bases; unmatched bases: 7. The CDR3 has 15 residues. The CDR3 coding sequence is TGTGCCAGCAGGCTGACAGGGCCAGCTAACTATGGCTACACCTTC. Its translation: CASRLTGPANYGYTF.

This clone was detected only once. The chain has TRBV19 and TRBJ1-1; D uncertain. V was trimmed by 5 bases and J by 1 base, leaving 8 bases between them. CDR3 length: 13 amino acids. Germline CDR1 reads LNHDA; CDR2 reads SQIVND (reference sequence). The CDR3 DNA follows: TGTGCCAGTAGTGTCGGAGGGAACACTGAAGCTTTCTTT. Protein: CASSVGGNTEAFF.

This chain joins TRBV28 and TRBJ1-4, with 12 bases fitting TRBD1. After removal of 10 bases from V and 8 bases from J, the junction contained 14 bases not matched to a gene. Germline-derived CDR1 and CDR2 are MDHEN and SYDVKM. The CDR3 has 16 amino acids. In DNA form, the CDR3 reads TGTGCCACCATAGGGACAGGGGGCCTTCAACGGGAAAAACTGTTTTTT. This encodes CATIGTGGLQREKLFF.

This sequence joins TRBV6-5 and TRBJ2-7; possible D gene TRBD1, 6 bases. The CDR3 runs 16 residues. Germline V lookup: CDR1 MNHEY, CDR2 SVGAGI. The germline V and J ends were trimmed by 0 bases and 1 base, with 13 bases remaining between them. The CDR3 reads CASSYSPVDRSYEQYF. In nucleotides, the CDR3 is TGTGCCAGCAGTTACTCGCCTGTGGACAGATCCTACGAGCAGTACTTC.

The chain joins TRBV5-1 to TRBJ1-4, with D possibly matching TRBD1 (5 bases). The CDR3 length is 15 residues. Germline-derived CDR1 and CDR2 are SGHRS and YFSETQ. V shed 3 bases and J shed 4 bases, with 13 bases lying between them. The CDR3 coding sequence is TGCGCCAGCAGCTACTTAGGGGCAGATAATGAAAAACTGTTTTTT. Translating gives CASSYLGADNEKLFF.

CDR3 amino acids: CASSRGLQGAYEQYF. The DNA for the CDR3 is TGTGCCAGCAGCCGGGGATTACAGGGGGCCTACGAGCAGTACTTC. The chain carries TRBV11-3 and TRBJ2-7, with 8 bases fitting TRBD1. This CDR3 comprises 15 residues. Per germline, CDR1 SGHNT and CDR2 YENEEA. With V trimmed by 5 bases and J by 2 bases, 8 bases remained unmatched.

The chain recombines TRBV5-1 with TRBJ2-7, with 13 bases matching TRBD2. The germline CDR1 and CDR2 sequences are SGHRS and YFSETQ. The CDR3 sequence is 18 residues long. The V segment lost 4 bases and the J segment 0 bases; nucleotides outside the gene matches: 10. The CDR3 nucleotides read TGCGCCAGCAGCAGGGCGACTAGCGGGGGGTCCTACTCCTACGAGCAGTACTTC. Translated: CASSRATSGGSYSYEQYF.

This chain's CDR3 is CASSSLQGGNQPQHF. DNA for the CDR3: TGTGCCAGCAGTTCCCTGCAGGGTGGAAATCAGCCCCAGCATTTT. The rearrangement links TRBV27 to TRBJ1-5; D might be TRBD1 (5 bases). The CDR3 has 15 residues. Germline V lookup: CDR1 MNHEY, CDR2 SMNVEV (reference sequence). Trimming shortened V by 4 bases and J by 4 bases, and 14 bases separated the two germline ends.

The V and J genes are TRBV12-5 and TRBJ2-1; D call uncertain. Germline V lookup: CDR1 LGHNT, CDR2 FRNRAP. Trimming left V 1 base short and J 6 bases short, with 10 bases between. CDR3 length: 14 residues. CDR3 nucleotides: TGTGCTAGTGGTTTGGACCCGAGGAGCAATGAGCAGTTCTTC. Its translation: CASGLDPRSNEQFF.

This clone occurred once. The chain recombines TRBV30 with TRBJ2-2, with no clear D. Germline V gene data show CDR1 as GTSNPN and CDR2 as SVGIG (reference sequence). The ends were cut back, 3 bases at V and 3 bases at J, with 5 bases in the middle. The CDR3 sequence is 12 residues long. Here the CDR3 reads CAWSIDTGELFF. The CDR3 DNA reads as TGTGCCTGGAGCATTGACACCGGGGAGCTGTTTTTT.

This clone was seen a single time. This rearrangement joins TRBV6-6 to TRBJ1-1; no firm D call. With 5 bases removed from V and 3 bases from J, the gap between germline ends came to 10 bases. The CDR3 is 13 residues long. Looked up from germline, CDR1 is MNHNY and CDR2 is SVGAGI (reference sequence). CDR3 amino acids: CASSRRQDTEAFF. CDR3 sequence (DNA): TGTGCCAGCAGTCGAAGACAAGACACTGAAGCTTTCTTT.

This rearrangement joins TRBV5-1 to TRBJ2-1; 9 bases line up with TRBD2. With 5 bases clipped from V and 4 bases from J, the junction kept 10 bases outside the gene matches. Germline values: CDR1 SGHRS, CDR2 YFSETQ. The CDR3 covers 16 residues. This CDR3 is CASSPGSGGRYNEQFF. The CDR3 nucleotides are TGCGCCAGCAGTCCAGGGAGCGGGGGGCGTTACAATGAGCAGTTCTTC.

This chain links TRBV9 with TRBJ1-4, with TRBD1 matching 9 bases. The germline CDR1 and CDR2 sequences are SGDLS and YYNGEE. CDR3 size: 16 residues. V lost 0 bases, J lost 0 bases, and 0 bases stayed unmatched. The CDR3 sequence: CASSVGDRATNEKLFF. CDR3 sequence (DNA): TGTGCCAGCAGCGTAGGGGACAGGGCAACTAATGAAAAACTGTTTTTT. The whole variable domain, filled in from reference TRBV9 and TRBJ1-4, reads DSGVTQTPKHLITATGQRVTLRCSPRSGDLSVYWYQQSLDQGLQFLIQYYNGEERAKGNILERFSAQQFPDLHSELNLSSLELGDSALYFCASSVGDRATNEKLFFGSGTQLSVL.

This rearrangement joins TRBV5-1 to TRBJ2-2; maybe TRBD1 (5 bases). CDR3 size: 13 residues. The germline V and J ends were trimmed by 2 bases and 6 bases, with 8 bases remaining between them. Germline-derived CDR1 and CDR2 are SGHRS and YFSETQ. The CDR3 sequence is CASSLQVSGELFF. Here the CDR3 DNA reads TGCGCCAGCAGCTTACAGGTATCCGGGGAGCTGTTTTTT. Complete variable domain (other parts from reference TRBV5-1 and TRBJ2-2): KAGVTQTPRYLIKTRGQQVTLSCSPISGHRSVSWYQQTPGQGLQFLFEYFSETQRNKGNFPGRFSGRQFSNSRSEMNVSTLELGDSALYLCASSLQVSGELFFGEGSRLTVL.

V is TRBV9 and J is TRBJ2-5; D might be TRBD2 (7 bases). Germline CDR1 and CDR2: SGDLS and YYNGEE. The CDR3 runs to 15 residues. The germline V and J ends were trimmed by 0 bases and 2 bases, with 11 bases remaining between them. The CDR3 sequence is CASSVGGGLQETQYF. For the CDR3, the DNA is TGTGCCAGCAGCGTAGGGGGGGGCCTGCAAGAGACCCAGTACTTC.

The chain is built from TRBV13 and TRBJ2-7, with TRBD1 matching 11 bases. Germline CDR1 and CDR2: PRHDT and FYEKMQ (reference sequence). Trimming at V came to 3 bases and at J to 6 bases, leaving 7 bases not matched to a gene. The length of the CDR3 is 15 residues. CDR3 protein: CASSFRGQGAFEQYF. The CDR3 DNA reads as TGTGCCAGCAGCTTTAGAGGACAGGGGGCTTTCGAGCAGTACTTC.

The genes are TRBV5-1 and TRBJ1-3; D unclear. Trimming removed 1 base from V and 2 bases from J, with 10 bases in between. This CDR3 has 15 amino acids. Germline CDR1 is SGHRS and CDR2 is YFSETQ. The CDR3 sequence is CASSLIGTPGNTIYF. The CDR3 DNA sequence: TGCGCCAGCAGCTTGATTGGTACTCCTGGAAACACCATATATTTT.

The chain employs TRBV7-2 and TRBJ2-2; 7 bases are shared with TRBD2. The CDR3 sequence is 15 residues long. V dropped 5 bases and J dropped 7; count of bases not matched to a gene: 10. From germline, CDR1 is SGHTA and CDR2 FQGNSA. DNA for the CDR3: TGTGCCAGCAGCGCGGGACTACCTCCGTACGGGGAGCTGTTTTTT. Amino acids: CASSAGLPPYGELFF.

V is TRBV7-9 and J is TRBJ2-1, with D possibly matching TRBD1 (7 bases). V gave up 5 bases and J gave up 4 bases, with 15 bases separating them. The V gene's germline CDR1 is SEHNR and CDR2 FQNEAQ (reference sequence). The CDR3 sequence is 15 residues long. CDR3 sequence: CASSPQGGLYNEQFF. The CDR3 nucleotides read TGTGCCAGCAGCCCCCAGGGGGGACTGTACAATGAGCAGTTCTTC.

The rearrangement uses TRBV30 and TRBJ2-7, with 13 bases identical to TRBD2. CDR1 GTSNPN and CDR2 SVGIG come from the germline V gene (reference sequence). This CDR3 has 14 amino acids. Trimming cost V 8 bases and J 0 bases; bases outside gene matches: 4. The CDR3 sequence: CARTSGGYSYEQYF. As DNA, the CDR3 is TGTGCCCGGACTAGCGGGGGCTACTCCTACGAGCAGTACTTC.

This clone was observed once. This chain joins TRBV19 and TRBJ2-7; D might be TRBD1 (5 bases). Germline CDR1 reads LNHDA; CDR2 reads SQIVND (reference sequence). The ends were cut back, 6 bases at V and 0 bases at J, with 12 bases in the middle. This CDR3 is built from 14 residues. This chain's CDR3 is CASSLQGSSYEQYF. CDR3 bases: TGTGCCAGTAGCCTCCAGGGCAGCTCCTACGAGCAGTACTTC.

The genes are TRBV6-6 and TRBJ2-1, with TRBD2 identical over 10 bases. This CDR3 is 15 amino acids long. Per the germline V gene, CDR1 is MNHNY and CDR2 is SVGAGI (reference sequence). V dropped 10 bases and J dropped 9; count of bases not matched to a gene: 15. The CDR3: CATTTASGGAGEQFF. DNA of the CDR3: TGTGCCACGACCACGGCCAGCGGGGGGGCCGGTGAGCAGTTCTTC.

The chain recombines TRBV30 with TRBJ1-2; 8 positions match TRBD1. With V trimmed by 1 base and J by 4 bases, 8 bases remained unmatched. The CDR3 length is 15 residues. Germline CDR1 reads GTSNPN; CDR2 reads SVGIG (reference sequence). DNA for the CDR3: TGTGCCTGGAGTGCAAAGGACAGGGAGACCTATGGCTACACCTTC. Its protein is CAWSAKDRETYGYTF.

This clone was counted once. The V call is TRBV2, the J call TRBJ2-2; TRBD2 agrees at 8 bases. Germline CDR1 is SNHLY and CDR2 is FYNNEI. V trimming: 1 base; J trimming: 1 base; junction bases outside the gene matches: 5. The CDR3 loop spans 17 amino acids. CDR3 coding DNA: TGTGCCAGCAGTGAAGATGGGACTAGAAAGAACACCGGGGAGCTGTTTTTT. Translation: CASSEDGTRKNTGELFF.

V usage is TRBV6-6 and J usage is TRBJ2-5; 8 positions agree with TRBD2. With 9 bases clipped from V and 4 bases from J, the junction kept 10 bases outside the gene matches. This CDR3 has 14 amino acids. Germline CDR1 reads MNHNY; CDR2 reads SVGAGI (reference sequence). The CDR3 nucleotides are TGTGCCAGTCTTACCCCGGGGGGGAGAGAGACCCAGTACTTC. Protein sequence: CASLTPGGRETQYF.

The chain carries TRBV19 and TRBJ1-1; 9 bases agree with TRBD1. Germline assignment: CDR1 LNHDA and CDR2 SQIVND (reference sequence). The CDR3 sequence is 12 residues long. Unmatched junction bases numbered 6, after V lost 4 bases and J lost 12 bases. The CDR3 coding sequence is TGTGCCAGTAGTACCGGACAGGGGTTATCTTTCTTT. Residues: CASSTGQGLSFF.

V gene TRBV7-6 combines with J gene TRBJ1-3; D is perhaps TRBD1 (5 bases). Germline V gene data show CDR1 as SGHVS and CDR2 as FNYEAQ. V lost 7 bases, J lost 0 bases, and 16 bases lay in between. The CDR3 is 16 residues long. DNA of the CDR3: TGTGCCAGCACCACCCTGGGGGGGTCCTCTGGAAACACCATATATTTT. Its translation is CASTTLGGSSGNTIYF. Drawing the rest from reference TRBV7-6 and TRBJ1-3, the complete variable domain is GAGVSQSPRYKVTKRGQDVALRCDPISGHVSLYWYRQALGQGPEFLTYFNYEAQQDKSGLPNDRFSAERPEGSISTLTIQRTEQRDSAMYRCASTTLGGSSGNTIYFGEGSWLTVV.

J is TRBJ1-4 and V is TRBV6-5; perhaps TRBD1 as D (6 bases). Trimming removed 0 bases at V and 8 bases at J, with 10 bases between. The CDR3 consists of 14 residues. CDR1 is MNHEY, CDR2 SVGAGI, per germline. The CDR3 protein is CASSYSTGYEKLFF. The CDR3 coding sequence is TGTGCCAGCAGTTACTCGACAGGATACGAAAAACTGTTTTTT.